This T cell receptor beta chain is from a study of somatic mutations in T cells in chronic GVHD (dated by TCRdb to about 2020). For sorting, staining was performed with anti-CD3, anti-CD4, anti-CD8 and a Vbeta20 antibody from the IOTest Beta Mark kit on a FACSAria III, and a purity above 97% was achieved. Peripheral blood was collected in sodium heparin tubes and mononuclear cells were isolated by Ficoll-Paque PLUS density gradient centrifugation. Before TCRbeta deep sequencing, the CD4+ Vbeta20+, CD4+ Vbeta20-, and CD8+ T cell fractions were FACS-sorted. For CDR1 and CDR2, the germline V gene lists SQVTM and ANQGSEA. The CDR3 numbers 12 residues from cysteine through phenylalanine. The entry retains the CDR3 DNA only, 36 bases that are in frame from base 1. V and J are truncated by 7 bases and 1 base respectively, leaving an intervening sequence of 10 bases. Genomic DNA was isolated and then used for the TCRbeta deep sequencing. The immunoSEQ assay, provided as a commercial service, was used for both TCRbeta CDR3 sequencing and the initial data processing. Under the source paper's analysis protocol: Reads were demultiplexed, adapter and primer sequences removed, similar clones merged by frequency-ratio clustering, and V, D, J genes annotated with IMGT. In its TCRdb copy, this immuneACCESS table keeps in-frame sequences only and misses some clones. Where compared with another copy, unresolved V genes explain less than half of these, and the others have no known cause. D and trimming were read from the DNA, whereas the V and J calls and clone size are those reported in that table. Across this sample there are around 13,000 clones, with roughly 75% seen only once. About 30% of the sample belongs to the ten largest clones.

In its sample, this clone was seen a few times. Its recognized antigen is unknown. Nothing much larger sits one base from this clone, and base qualities are not available. The sample was Vbeta20-negative CD4+ T cells from blood. In light of the paper, this sample's cell subset or site label describes: CD4+ T cells sorted as TCR Vbeta20 negative by flow cytometry. The origin of this receptor is a male patient between 50 and 60 years old with chronic graft-versus-host disease. After a transplant, certain T cells may trace back to the graft donor. In this chain, TRBV29-1 is recombined with TRBJ1-1; D gene: possibly TRBD1, on 5 matching bases. The nucleotides read TGCAGCGGACAAGGACAGAACACTGAAGCTTTCTTT. It specifies CSGQGQNTEAFF. The entire variable domain, with the stretches around the CDR3 drawn from the reference TRBV29-1 and TRBJ1-1 proteins, is SAVISQKPSRDICQRGTSLTIQCQVDSQVTMMFWYRQQPGQSLTLIATANQGSEATYESGFVIDKFPISRPNLTFSTLTVSNMSPEDSSIYLCSGQGQNTEAFFGQGTRLTVV.